Each of the 26 T cell receptor beta chains below was sequenced from the same sample in a study of blood T cell repertoires in COVID-19. Sequenced by immunoSEQ multiplex PCR; TCRdb stores in-frame clones only, minus some. The table shows some 150,000 clones, with approximately 78% occurring only once. The source material was peripheral blood. These receptors all come from an elderly woman with acute or convalescent COVID-19.

Only one count was recorded for this clone. The chain has TRBV3-1 (or the pseudogene TRBV3-2) and TRBJ2-5; D gene uncertain. The V end lost 1 base, the J end lost 14 bases, and 14 bases lay between the germline ends. The CDR3 contains 12 residues. CDR1 and CDR2 from the germline V gene are LGHDT and YNNKEL (reference sequence). In nucleotides, the CDR3 is TGTGCCAGCAGCCAAGGGTCCGCAGGCACATACTTC. As protein: CASSQGSAGTYF.

V usage is TRBV7-8 and J usage is TRBJ1-5; maybe TRBD1 (6 bases). The CDR3 is 16 residues long. Trimming took off 5 bases at V and 6 bases at J, with 20 bases between the two ends. CDR1 and CDR2 (germline): SGHVS, FQNEAQ. The CDR3 sequence: CASSGRPTTGPQPQHF. Written as DNA, the CDR3 is TGTGCCAGCAGCGGTCGCCCGACTACAGGGCCTCAGCCCCAGCATTTT.

The genes are TRBV7-9 and TRBJ2-7, with D possibly TRBD1 on 5 matching bases. Germline V lookup: CDR1 SEHNR, CDR2 FQNEAQ (reference sequence). V dropped 7 bases and J dropped 1 base, with 20 bases sitting between them. The CDR3 covers 16 residues. This chain's CDR3 is CASTDPKRRQSYEQYF. The CDR3, as DNA: TGTGCCAGCACCGATCCTAAAAGAAGACAGTCCTACGAGCAGTACTTC.

The J gene is TRBJ2-7, the V gene TRBV28, with 8 bases aligning to TRBD1. Unmatched junction bases numbered 6, after V lost 2 bases and J lost 3 bases. CDR1 MDHEN and CDR2 SYDVKM come from the germline V gene. The CDR3 extends over 15 amino acids. In DNA, the CDR3 is TGTGCCAGCAGTTTAGCCCCCGGGACAGGCTACGAGCAGTACTTC. Translating gives CASSLAPGTGYEQYF.

The V and J genes are TRBV11-2 and TRBJ2-3; TRBD1 agrees at 10 bases. The V gene's germline CDR1 is SGHAT and CDR2 FQNNGV. V gave up 4 bases and J gave up 7 bases; unmatched junction bases: 11. The CDR3 covers 16 residues. The CDR3 region is CASSSRGTGAGNTQYF. For the CDR3, the DNA is TGTGCCAGCAGCTCCAGAGGGACAGGGGCTGGGAATACGCAGTATTTT.

CDR3 in DNA: TGTGCCAGCACCCAACAGGGGAACACTGAAGCTTTCTTT. Its protein product is CASTQQGNTEAFF. The chain carries TRBV2 and TRBJ1-1; D is perhaps TRBD1 (6 bases). V lost 7 bases and J 1 base, leaving 10 bases between the germline ends. This CDR3 contains 13 residues. CDR1 is SNHLY and CDR2 is FYNNEI in the germline V gene.

This chain links TRBV2 with TRBJ1-6; tentative D call: TRBD1 (6 bases). V was shortened by 3 bases and J by 9 bases, with 15 bases between the two germline ends. Per germline, CDR1 SNHLY and CDR2 FYNNEI. This CDR3 has 15 amino acids. CDR3 residues: CASSESRGLGSPLHF. CDR3 sequence (DNA): TGTGCCAGCAGTGAGTCGCGGGGGCTGGGTTCACCCCTCCACTTT. The full variable domain, in which reference TRBV2 and TRBJ1-6 provide the parts outside the CDR3, is EPEVTQTPSHQVTQMGQEVILRCVPISNHLYFYWYRQILGQKVEFLVSFYNNEISEKSEIFDDQFSVERPDGSNFTLKIRSTKLEDSAMYFCASSESRGLGSPLHFGNGTRLTVT.

This clone has a single count. The chain has TRBV7-9 and TRBJ2-3, with TRBD2 matching over 11 bases. J lost 4 bases, V lost 5 bases, and 5 bases had no gene match. The CDR3 covers 15 residues. The germline CDR1 and CDR2 sequences are SEHNR and FQNEAQ (reference sequence). CDR3 amino acids: CASSHLAGGPDTQYF. The CDR3 nucleotides read TGTGCCAGCAGCCACCTAGCGGGAGGCCCAGATACGCAGTATTTT.

The rearrangement joins TRBV30 to TRBJ2-7; TRBD1 matches at 9 bases. The V gene end was trimmed by 2 bases and the J gene end by 4 bases; junction bases not matched to a gene: 6. The CDR3 consists of 14 residues. Germline values: CDR1 GTSNPN, CDR2 SVGIG (reference sequence). The CDR3 is CAWSPGGTGYEQYF. DNA of the CDR3: TGTGCCTGGAGTCCCGGCGGGACAGGGTACGAGCAGTACTTC.

The rearrangement uses TRBV6-1 and TRBJ2-7; D is undetermined. This CDR3 has 16 residues. V lost 3 bases and J 0 bases, leaving 15 bases between the germline ends. Looked up from germline, CDR1 is MNHNS and CDR2 is SASEGT. The CDR3, as DNA: TGTGCCAGCAGTGATCCGTTACAGAAATCCTCCTACGAGCAGTACTTC. Protein: CASSDPLQKSSYEQYF.

The CDR3 nucleotides are TGTGCCAGCAGTTTAGCGAGGGGGGGAGATCAGCCCCAGCATTTT. Its protein is CASSLARGGDQPQHF. V and J are TRBV27 and TRBJ1-5, with D possibly TRBD1 on 6 matching bases. This CDR3 is built from 15 residues. V was shortened by 2 bases and J by 5 bases, with 13 bases between the two germline ends. Germline CDR1 reads MNHEY; CDR2 reads SMNVEV (reference sequence).

This sequence joins TRBV28 and TRBJ1-4, with a weak D call TRBD1 (5 bases). Trimming left V 6 bases short and J 8 bases short, with 13 bases between. Germline loops: CDR1 MDHEN, CDR2 SYDVKM. The CDR3 is 13 residues long. CDR3 coding DNA: TGTGCCAGCAGGACCAGGGTTGGCGAAAAACTGTTTTTT. As protein: CASRTRVGEKLFF.

This chain uses TRBV4-1 with TRBJ1-1, with D possibly matching TRBD1 (5 bases). V lost 0 bases and J 1 base, leaving 15 bases between the germline ends. Germline CDR1 is MGHRA and CDR2 is YSYEKL. The CDR3 sequence is 17 residues long. In DNA, the CDR3 is TGCGCCAGCAGCCAAGAAAGAATTAGGGGAGGGAACACTGAAGCTTTCTTT. Amino acid sequence: CASSQERIRGGNTEAFF.

The J gene is TRBJ1-1, the V gene TRBV4-1; TRBD1 is a possible D gene (5 bases). From germline, CDR1 is MGHRA and CDR2 YSYEKL. CDR3 length equals 15 residues. Trimming removed 1 base from V and 4 bases from J, with 13 bases in between. In DNA form, the CDR3 reads TGCGCCAGCAGCCAAGTAGCCCAGGGCAGCACTGAAGCTTTCTTT. Its protein is CASSQVAQGSTEAFF.

The V and J genes are TRBV5-6 and TRBJ1-5; a weak D match, TRBD1 (6 bases). In germline, CDR1 is SGHDT, CDR2 YYEEEE. This CDR3 has 15 residues. V was pared by 4 bases and J by 7 bases, with 18 bases between. The CDR3 coding sequence is TGTGCCAGCAGCCGCGGGGCGGGGGCTAGGCAGCCCCAGCATTTT. This codes for CASSRGAGARQPQHF.

This clone has only a few counts. The J gene is TRBJ2-4, the V gene TRBV7-3, with a possible D match to TRBD1 (5 bases). Germline V gene sequence: CDR1 SGHTA, CDR2 FQGTGA. The CDR3 loop spans 16 amino acids. Deletions cut 3 bases from V and 5 bases from J, with 17 bases between. The DNA for the CDR3 is TGTGCCAGCAGCTTCCTACAAGGGGTGCTTGAAAACATTCAGTACTTC. Translation: CASSFLQGVLENIQYF.

The chain uses TRBV19 and TRBJ1-3; TRBD1 matches at 8 bases. Losses at the gene ends were 3 bases for V and 5 bases for J; bases not matched to a gene: 9. Germline V gene lookup returns CDR1 LNHDA and CDR2 SQIVND (reference sequence). The CDR3 loop spans 16 amino acids. CDR3 loop: CASSILWTGRRNTIYF. CDR3 sequence (DNA): TGTGCCAGTAGTATTCTCTGGACAGGGAGGAGAAACACCATATATTTT.

This clone has just a few counts. The chain combines TRBV11-2 with TRBJ2-7, with unresolved D. The CDR3 loop spans 14 amino acids. Germline CDR1 and CDR2: SGHAT and FQNNGV. V shed 4 bases and J shed 0 bases, with 10 bases lying between them. This CDR3 reads CASSSPLYSYEQYF. The CDR3 coding sequence is TGTGCCAGCAGCTCGCCGCTCTACTCCTACGAGCAGTACTTC.

The rearrangement uses TRBV6-5 and TRBJ1-1, with 9 bases aligning to TRBD1. Trimming removed 6 bases from V and 4 bases from J; junction bases left unmatched: 6. Germline CDR1 MNHEY, CDR2 SVGAGI. CDR3 length: 14 residues. The DNA for the CDR3 is TGTGCCAGCAGCCCGACAGGGGGATTCACTGAAGCTTTCTTT. As protein: CASSPTGGFTEAFF.

The table lists this clone with a count of one. V gene TRBV18 combines with J gene TRBJ1-1, with TRBD1 as a possible D gene (6 bases). V shed 2 bases and J shed 4 bases, with 14 bases lying between them. Germline V gives CDR1 KGHSH, CDR2 LQKENI. The CDR3 is 15 amino acids. The chain's CDR3 is CASSPVPGVGTEAFF. The CDR3 nucleotides are TGTGCCAGCTCACCAGTGCCAGGGGTAGGCACTGAAGCTTTCTTT.

This clone was counted only a few times. J is TRBJ1-1 and V is TRBV13; TRBD1 aligns across 10 bases. Trimming at V came to 4 bases and at J to 11 bases, leaving 16 bases not matched to a gene. CDR1 and CDR2 (germline): PRHDT, FYEKMQ (reference sequence). This CDR3 comprises 16 residues. CDR3 amino acids: CASSSRDRGRQAVAFF. The CDR3 coding sequence is TGTGCCAGCAGCTCCCGGGACAGGGGTCGTCAGGCTGTCGCTTTCTTT.

The genes are TRBV18 and TRBJ1-6, with 8 bases matching TRBD1. The CDR3 totals 15 residues. Unmatched junction bases numbered 2, after V lost 3 bases and J lost 4 bases. Germline-derived CDR1 and CDR2 are KGHSH and LQKENI. The DNA of the CDR3 is TGTGCCAGCTCACCCGGACAGGGATATAATTCACCCCTCCACTTT. Translating gives CASSPGQGYNSPLHF. Filled out from reference TRBV18 and TRBJ1-6, the complete variable domain reads NAGVMQNPRHLVRRRGQEARLRCSPMKGHSHVYWYRQLPEEGLKFMVYLQKENIIDESGMPKERFSAEFPKEGPSILRIQQVVRGDSAAYFCASSPGQGYNSPLHFGNGTRLTVT.

The chain carries TRBV3-1 (or the pseudogene TRBV3-2) and TRBJ1-5, with D tentatively TRBD1 (5 bases). V was clipped by 0 bases and J by 6 bases, with 12 bases between them. The CDR3 loop spans 15 amino acids. Per germline, CDR1 LGHDT and CDR2 YNNKEL (reference sequence). The CDR3 loop reads CASSQDITGGQPQHF. The CDR3 DNA reads as TGTGCCAGCAGCCAAGATATCACAGGTGGTCAGCCCCAGCATTTT.

The chain couples TRBV11-2 to TRBJ1-4; 8 bases fit TRBD1. V gave up 6 bases and J gave up 3 bases; unmatched junction bases: 9. CDR3 length equals 16 residues. CDR1 SGHAT and CDR2 FQNNGV come from the germline V gene. The chain's CDR3 is CASSYDRGTANEKLFF. The CDR3 nucleotides read TGTGCCAGCAGTTACGACAGGGGAACGGCTAATGAAAAACTGTTTTTT.

The chain employs TRBV3-1 (or the pseudogene TRBV3-2) and TRBJ1-4; the D gene is possibly TRBD1 (5 bases). The germline V gene encodes CDR1 LGHDT and CDR2 YNNKEL (reference sequence). Deletions cut 3 bases from V and 8 bases from J, with 13 bases between. CDR3 length equals 14 residues. CDR3 bases: TGTGCCAGCAGCCAGGGGCATAAGGGGGAAAAACTGTTTTTT. Amino acid sequence: CASSQGHKGEKLFF.

The rearrangement joins TRBV5-5 to TRBJ2-1, with a tentative D call TRBD2 (5 bases). The germline V gene encodes CDR1 SGHKS and CDR2 YYEKEE (reference sequence). V lost 4 bases and J 15 bases, leaving 14 bases between the germline ends. The CDR3 runs 11 residues. CDR3 amino acids: CASSPSWDLFF. CDR3 DNA sequence: TGTGCCAGCAGCCCTAGCTGGGATCTGTTCTTC.